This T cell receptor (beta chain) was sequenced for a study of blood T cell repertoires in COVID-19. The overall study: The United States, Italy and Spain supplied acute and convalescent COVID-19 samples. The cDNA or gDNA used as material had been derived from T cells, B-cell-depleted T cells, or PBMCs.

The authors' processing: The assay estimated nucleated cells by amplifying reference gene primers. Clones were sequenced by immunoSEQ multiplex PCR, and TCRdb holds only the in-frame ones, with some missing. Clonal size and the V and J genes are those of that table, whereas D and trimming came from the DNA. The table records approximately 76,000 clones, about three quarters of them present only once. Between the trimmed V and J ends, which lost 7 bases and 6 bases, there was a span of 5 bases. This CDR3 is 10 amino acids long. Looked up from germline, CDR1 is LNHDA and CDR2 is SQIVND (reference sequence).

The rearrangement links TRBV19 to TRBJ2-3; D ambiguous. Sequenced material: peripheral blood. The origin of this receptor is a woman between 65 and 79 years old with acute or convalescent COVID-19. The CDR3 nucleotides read TGTGCCAGTAAATCGGATACGCAGTATTTT. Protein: CASKSDTQYF.